This TCR beta chain was sequenced during a study of T cell responses to AZD1222 COVID-19 vaccine. Study in general: Second-dose intervals of approximately 4 or approximately 12 weeks were pooled. Overall study findings and caveats: Per reports, nearly half of all spike-specific TCRs target regions that are unmutated in variants. Only 5 to 7 individuals given AZD1222 were seropositive at baseline. CD4 TCRs associated with vaccination spanned spike, dominating at 160-218 and 743-854.

Profiling relied on immunoSEQ multiplex PCR, and the TCRdb table lists in-frame clones only, not all of them. The table records more than 110,000 clones, approximately 90% of them present only once. CDR3 size: 13 residues. V was pared by 5 bases and J by 7 bases, with 3 bases of the junction left unmatched. As for this clone: Antigen unknown.

The specimen was peripheral blood, collected on day 0 of AZD1222 vaccination. The chain uses TRBV12-3 or TRBV12-4 and TRBJ2-5; 11 bases line up with TRBD2. This clonotype originated in an adult in good health. The CDR3 coding sequence is TGTGCCAGCAGTCAAACTAGCGGGGGGACCCAGTACTTC. It codes for CASSQTSGGTQYF.